This T cell receptor beta chain emerged from a study of technical replicates of blood from a handful of donors. Here immunoSEQ multiplex PCR was the method, and the copy in TCRdb shows in-frame clones only, minus some. The table shows around 98,000 clones, with 90% to 96% occurring only once. V shed 5 bases and J shed 2 bases, with 3 bases lying between them. CDR1 and CDR2 (germline): MDHEN, SYDVKM. This CDR3 spans 11 amino acids. Sequenced input: T cells isolated from PBMCs. The receptor comes from a human donor in good health. The rearrangement links TRBV28 to TRBJ1-1, with unresolved D. The CDR3 nucleotides are TGTGCCAGCAGTCCTAACACTGAAGCTTTCTTT. Its translation: CASSPNTEAFF.